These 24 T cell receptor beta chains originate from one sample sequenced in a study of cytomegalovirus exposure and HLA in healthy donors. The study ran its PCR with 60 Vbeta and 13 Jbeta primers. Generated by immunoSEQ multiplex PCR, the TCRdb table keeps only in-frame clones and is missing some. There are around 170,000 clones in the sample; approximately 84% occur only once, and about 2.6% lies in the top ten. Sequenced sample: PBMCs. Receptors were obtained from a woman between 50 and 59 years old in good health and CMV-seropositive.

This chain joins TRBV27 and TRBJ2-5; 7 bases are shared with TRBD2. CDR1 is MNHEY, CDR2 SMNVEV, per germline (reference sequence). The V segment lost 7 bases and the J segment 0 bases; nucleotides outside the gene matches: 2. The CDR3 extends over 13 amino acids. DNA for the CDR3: TGTGCCAGCATGGGGGGGAACCAAGAGACCCAGTACTTC. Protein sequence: CASMGGNQETQYF.

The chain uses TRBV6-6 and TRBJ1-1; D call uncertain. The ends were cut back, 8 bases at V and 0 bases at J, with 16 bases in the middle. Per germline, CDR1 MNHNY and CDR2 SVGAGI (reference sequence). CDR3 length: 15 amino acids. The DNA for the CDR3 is TGTGCCAGCGGGAGAACCGGTACCATGAACACTGAAGCTTTCTTT. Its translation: CASGRTGTMNTEAFF.

This CDR3 is CSVEGGVGVNEQFF. The CDR3 coding sequence is TGCAGCGTTGAGGGGGGGGTGGGGGTCAATGAGCAGTTCTTC. The gene calls are TRBV29-1 and TRBJ2-1; 7 bases align to TRBD2. The CDR3 loop spans 14 amino acids. J gave up 6 bases and V 3 bases, and 8 bases lay outside the gene matches. Looked up from germline, CDR1 is SQVTM and CDR2 is ANQGSEA.

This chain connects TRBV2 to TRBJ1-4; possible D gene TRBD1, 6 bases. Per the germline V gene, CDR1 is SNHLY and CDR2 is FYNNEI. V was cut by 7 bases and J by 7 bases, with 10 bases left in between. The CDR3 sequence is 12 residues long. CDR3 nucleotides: TGTGCCAGCAATTCAGGGGTTGAAAAACTGTTTTTT. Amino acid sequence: CASNSGVEKLFF.

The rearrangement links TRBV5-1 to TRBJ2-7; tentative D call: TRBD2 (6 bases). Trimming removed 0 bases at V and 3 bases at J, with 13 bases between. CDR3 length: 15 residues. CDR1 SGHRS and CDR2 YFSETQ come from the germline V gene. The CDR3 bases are TGCGCCAGCAGCTTGGCAGGTAGCGGAAACTACGAGCAGTACTTC. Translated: CASSLAGSGNYEQYF.

The CDR3 loop is CASSRSSTGYAGNTIYF. CDR3 coding DNA: TGTGCCAGCAGTCGTAGCTCAACAGGGTACGCCGGAAACACCATATATTTT. The V call is TRBV7-2, the J call TRBJ1-3, with a weak D call TRBD1 (6 bases). The V end was cut by 6 bases, the J end by 4 bases, with 22 bases between. This CDR3 is 17 amino acids long. CDR1 SGHTA and CDR2 FQGNSA come from the germline V gene.

The CDR3 region is CASSLNLFNTDTQYF. The CDR3 DNA is TGTGCCAGCAGCTTAAATCTCTTTAACACAGATACGCAGTATTTT. The J gene is TRBJ2-3, the V gene TRBV7-2; D uncertain. Trimming left V 2 bases short and J 2 bases short, with 11 bases between. Germline lookup yields CDR1 SGHTA and CDR2 FQGNSA. The CDR3 totals 15 residues.

The CDR3 nucleotides are TGTGCCACTGCCAGGACTAGCGGGGGAGATACGCAGTATTTT. Its translation is CATARTSGGDTQYF. The chain recombines TRBV2 with TRBJ2-3; 13 positions agree with TRBD2. Germline lookup yields CDR1 SNHLY and CDR2 FYNNEI. This CDR3 is built from 14 residues. The V and J ends lost 10 bases and 5 bases, in that order; junction bases with no gene match: 6. Looking up the rest from reference TRBV2 and TRBJ2-3 gives the full variable domain: EPEVTQTPSHQVTQMGQEVILRCVPISNHLYFYWYRQILGQKVEFLVSFYNNEISEKSEIFDDQFSVERPDGSNFTLKIRSTKLEDSAMYFCATARTSGGDTQYFGPGTRLTVL.

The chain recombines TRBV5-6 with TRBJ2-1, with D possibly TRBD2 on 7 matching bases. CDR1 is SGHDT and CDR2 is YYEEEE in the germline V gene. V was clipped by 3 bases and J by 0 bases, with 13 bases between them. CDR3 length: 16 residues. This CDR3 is CASSYGAGASYNEQFF. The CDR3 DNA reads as TGTGCCAGCAGCTACGGGGCGGGGGCCTCCTACAATGAGCAGTTCTTC.

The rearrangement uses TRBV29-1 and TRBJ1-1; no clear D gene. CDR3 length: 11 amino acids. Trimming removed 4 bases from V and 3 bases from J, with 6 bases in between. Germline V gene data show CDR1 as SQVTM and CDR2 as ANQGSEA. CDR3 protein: CSVARDTEAFF. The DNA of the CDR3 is TGCAGCGTTGCCCGGGACACTGAAGCTTTCTTT.

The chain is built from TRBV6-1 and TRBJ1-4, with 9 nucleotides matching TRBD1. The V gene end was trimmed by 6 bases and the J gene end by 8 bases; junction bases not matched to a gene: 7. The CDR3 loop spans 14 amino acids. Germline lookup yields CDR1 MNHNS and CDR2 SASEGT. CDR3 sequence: CASREDRGGEKLFF. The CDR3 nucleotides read TGTGCCAGCAGGGAGGACAGGGGAGGGGAAAAACTGTTTTTT.

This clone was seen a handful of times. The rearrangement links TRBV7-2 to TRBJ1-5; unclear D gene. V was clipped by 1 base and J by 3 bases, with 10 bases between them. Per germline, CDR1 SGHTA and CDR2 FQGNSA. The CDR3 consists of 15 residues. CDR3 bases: TGTGCCAGCAGCTTAGTAAGTGGCAACAATCAGCCCCAGCATTTT. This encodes CASSLVSGNNQPQHF.

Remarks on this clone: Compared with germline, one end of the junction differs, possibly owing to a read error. CDR3 in amino acids: CSVSEPYNPYERYF. CDR3 sequence (DNA): TGCAGCGTTTCTGAGCCCTACAACCCCTACGAGCGGTACTTC. J is TRBJ2-7 and V is TRBV29-1; D is ambiguous. This CDR3 is built from 14 residues. CDR1 SQVTM and CDR2 ANQGSEA come from the germline V gene.

CDR3 in DNA: TGTGCCAGCAGCTTGGCCAGGAGGAATGAGCAGTTCTTC. It encodes CASSLARRNEQFF. The V call is TRBV7-2, the J call TRBJ2-1, with a weak D call TRBD2 (5 bases). CDR1 and CDR2 (germline): SGHTA, FQGNSA. The CDR3 has 13 amino acids. Trimming stripped 3 bases from V and 7 bases from J, with 10 bases between.

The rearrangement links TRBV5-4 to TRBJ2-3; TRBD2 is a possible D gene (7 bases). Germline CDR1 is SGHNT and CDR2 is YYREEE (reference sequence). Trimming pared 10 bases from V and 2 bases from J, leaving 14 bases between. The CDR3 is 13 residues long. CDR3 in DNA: TGTGCCTCCGGGGGGCCTAACACAGATACGCAGTATTTT. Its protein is CASGGPNTDTQYF.

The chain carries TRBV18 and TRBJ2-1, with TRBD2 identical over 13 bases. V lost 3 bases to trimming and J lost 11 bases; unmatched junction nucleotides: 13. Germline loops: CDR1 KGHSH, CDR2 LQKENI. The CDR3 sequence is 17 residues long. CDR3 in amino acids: CASSPRLAGGGKDKQFF. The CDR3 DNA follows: TGTGCCAGCTCACCGAGACTAGCGGGGGGCGGGAAGGATAAGCAGTTCTTC.

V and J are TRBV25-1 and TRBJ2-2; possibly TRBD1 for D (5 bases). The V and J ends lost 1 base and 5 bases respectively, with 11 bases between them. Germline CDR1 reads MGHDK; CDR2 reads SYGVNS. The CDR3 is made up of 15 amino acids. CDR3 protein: CASSEFVRGTGELFF. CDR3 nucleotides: TGTGCCAGCAGTGAATTTGTTAGGGGTACCGGGGAGCTGTTTTTT.

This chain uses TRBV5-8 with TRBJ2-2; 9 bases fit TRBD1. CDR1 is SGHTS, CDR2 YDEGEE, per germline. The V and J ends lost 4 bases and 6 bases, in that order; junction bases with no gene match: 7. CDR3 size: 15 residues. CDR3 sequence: CASSGGTGLAGELFF. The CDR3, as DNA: TGTGCCAGCAGCGGGGGGACAGGGTTGGCCGGGGAGCTGTTTTTT.

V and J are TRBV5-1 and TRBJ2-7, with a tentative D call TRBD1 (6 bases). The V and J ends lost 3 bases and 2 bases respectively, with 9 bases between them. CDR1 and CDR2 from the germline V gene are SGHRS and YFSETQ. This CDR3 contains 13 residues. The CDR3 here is CASSWDNTYEQYF. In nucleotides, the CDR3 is TGCGCCAGCAGCTGGGACAATACCTACGAGCAGTACTTC.

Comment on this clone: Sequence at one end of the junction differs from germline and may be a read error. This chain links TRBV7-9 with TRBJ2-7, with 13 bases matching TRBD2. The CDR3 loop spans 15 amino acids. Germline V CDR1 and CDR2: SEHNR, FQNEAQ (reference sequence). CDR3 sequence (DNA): TGTTCCAGCAGGCCCGGGACTAGCGGGGTGAACGAGCAGTACTTC. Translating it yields CSSRPGTSGVNEQYF.

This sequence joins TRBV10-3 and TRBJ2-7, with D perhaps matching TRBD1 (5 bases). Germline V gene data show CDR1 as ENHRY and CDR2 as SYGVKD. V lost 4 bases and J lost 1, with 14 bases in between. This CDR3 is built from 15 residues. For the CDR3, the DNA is TGTGCCATCAGTGTTAACAGGATGAAGTCCTACGAGCAGTACTTC. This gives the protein CAISVNRMKSYEQYF.

The CDR3 nucleotides are TGTGCCAGCAGTGGATCGACAGGATATAATTCACCCCTCCACTTT. Translation: CASSGSTGYNSPLHF. The chain links TRBV6-5 to TRBJ1-6; TRBD1 might be the D (6 bases). Trimming shortened V by 5 bases and J by 4 bases, and 12 bases separated the two germline ends. CDR1 MNHEY and CDR2 SVGAGI come from the germline V gene. This CDR3 has 15 residues.

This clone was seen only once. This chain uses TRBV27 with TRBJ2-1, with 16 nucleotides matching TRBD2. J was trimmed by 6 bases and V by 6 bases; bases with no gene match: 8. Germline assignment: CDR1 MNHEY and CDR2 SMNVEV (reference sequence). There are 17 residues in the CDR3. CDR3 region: CASRKLGTSGGANEQFF. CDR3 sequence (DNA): TGTGCCAGCAGAAAACTCGGGACTAGCGGGGGGGCCAATGAGCAGTTCTTC.

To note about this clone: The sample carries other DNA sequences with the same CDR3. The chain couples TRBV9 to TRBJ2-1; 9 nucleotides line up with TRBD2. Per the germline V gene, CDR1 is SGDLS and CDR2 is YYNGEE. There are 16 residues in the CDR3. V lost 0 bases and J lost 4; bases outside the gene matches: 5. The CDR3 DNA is TGTGCCAGCAGCGTAGACAGGCGGGGGGGGTACAATGAGCAGTTCTTC. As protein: CASSVDRRGGYNEQFF.